This T cell receptor beta chain was identified in a study of blood T cell repertoires in COVID-19. The wider study: Sources were T cells, B-cell-depleted T cells, or PBMCs; the material itself was cDNA or gDNA.

Per the authors' pipeline: Reference gene primer amplification in the assay estimated nucleated cell counts. The data were produced by immunoSEQ multiplex PCR, yet TCRdb's version contains in-frame clones alone and is incomplete. V and J calls plus clone size are reproduced from that table; the DNA served to infer D and trimming. The sample lists about 140,000 clones; roughly 84% were seen once. This CDR3 is 13 amino acids long. V lost 1 base, J lost 5 bases, and 5 bases lay in between. Per germline, CDR1 SEHNR and CDR2 FQNEAQ (reference sequence). The specimen was peripheral blood. J is TRBJ2-2 and V is TRBV7-9; D is undetermined. This clonotype originated in a woman aged 55-69 years with acute or convalescent COVID-19. In DNA, the CDR3 is TGTGCCAGCAGCTTAGAACAGACCGGGGAGCTGTTTTTT. Translated: CASSLEQTGELFF.